These T cell receptor beta chains were read from a single sample in a study of shared clonotypes between healthy human individuals. The table came from immunoSEQ multiplex PCR; TCRdb's copy has only in-frame clones and leaves some out. Of approximately 840,000 clones listed, about 96% are singletons. Sequenced: naive CD8+ T cells sorted from blood. The receptor source for this set is a man between 25 and 39 years old in good health. The CDR3 runs from the conserved cysteine through the conserved F or W. D genes are given only for firm matches. Rows give clone size only sometimes, using once, few, many, or a class for an expanded clone.

D: .
V: TRBV7-2
size: .
J: TRBJ1-1
DNA: TGTGCCAGCAGCTTAAGGGGCCCGAACACTGAAGCTTTCTTT
CDR3: CASSLRGPNTEAFF

D: .
V: TRBV11-2
size: .
J: TRBJ2-7
DNA: TGTGCCAGCAGCTTAACAGCCACCTACGAGCAGTACTTC
CDR3: CASSLTATYEQYF

D: .
V: TRBV7-9
size: .
J: TRBJ1-1
DNA: TGTGCCAGCAGCGAAGTTCAGGTATTGAACACTGAAGCTTTCTTT
CDR3: CASSEVQVLNTEAFF

D: .
V: TRBV7-9
size: .
J: TRBJ1-2
DNA: TGTGCCAGCAGCCCAGAGGGGGATGGCTACACCTTC
CDR3: CASSPEGDGYTF

D: .
V: TRBV28
size: once
J: TRBJ1-5
DNA: TGTGCCAGCTCCCGGACGGCGAGCAAGAGTCAGCCCCAGCATTTT
CDR3: CASSRTASKSQPQHF

D: TRBD1
V: TRBV6-1
size: .
J: TRBJ1-5
DNA: TGTGCCAGTAAGGACAGGCGCAAGGGGCCCCAGCATTTT
CDR3: CASKDRRKGPQHF

D: TRBD1
V: TRBV28
size: .
J: TRBJ1-3
DNA: TGTGCCAGCAGTTTTTCGGGGACAGGGTATGGAAACACCATATATTTT
CDR3: CASSFSGTGYGNTIYF

D: TRBD2
V: TRBV7-2
size: .
J: TRBJ2-3
DNA: TGTGCCAGCAGCTTAGTCGGACTAGCGGGGAGCACAGATACGCAGTATTTT
CDR3: CASSLVGLAGSTDTQYF

D: .
V: TRBV25-1
size: once
J: TRBJ2-1
DNA: TGTGCCAGCAGTTCCGGTGAAGAGGCCTACAATGAGCAGTTCTTC
CDR3: CASSSGEEAYNEQFF

D: .
V: TRBV27
size: .
J: TRBJ2-7
DNA: TGTGCCAGCAGTATCAGGGGCTTCAATCTGGAGCAGTACTTC
CDR3: CASSIRGFNLEQYF

D: .
V: TRBV28
size: .
J: TRBJ2-1
DNA: TGTGCCAGCAGTTTTCCGGACAATGAGCAGTTCTTC
CDR3: CASSFPDNEQFF

D: TRBD2
V: TRBV10-3
size: .
J: TRBJ2-7
DNA: TGTGCCATCAGTCCGTCGGGACTAGACAGCCTGCAGTACTTC
CDR3: CAISPSGLDSLQYF

D: .
V: TRBV9
size: .
J: TRBJ2-1
DNA: TGTGCCAGCAGCGTAGGAGTGGTGAGCTCCTACAATGAGCAGTTCTTC
CDR3: CASSVGVVSSYNEQFF

D: .
V: TRBV2
size: .
J: TRBJ1-1
DNA: TGTGCCAGCAGTGAACGGCTGGTGTGGGGCACTGAAGCTTTCTTT
CDR3: CASSERLVWGTEAFF

D: .
V: TRBV19
size: .
J: TRBJ2-1
DNA: TGTGCCAGTAGATCGGGACATTACTCCTACAATGAGCAGTTCTTC
CDR3: CASRSGHYSYNEQFF

D: .
V: TRBV4-1
size: once
J: TRBJ1-2
DNA: TGCGCCAGCAGCCAACCGGGCGAGGACCATGGCTACACCTTC
CDR3: CASSQPGEDHGYTF

D: .
V: TRBV29-1
size: .
J: TRBJ2-7
DNA: TGCAGCGTGGGACCCGGGGCCTACGAGCAGTACTTC
CDR3: CSVGPGAYEQYF

D: .
V: TRBV5-1
size: .
J: TRBJ1-5
DNA: TGCGCCAGCACCCCGACAGAGTTAAACAATCAGCCCCAGCATTTT
CDR3: CASTPTELNNQPQHF

D: .
V: TRBV29-1
size: .
J: TRBJ1-1
DNA: TGCAGCGTTGATGGAAGCTCCTGGGGCACTGAAGCTTTCTTT
CDR3: CSVDGSSWGTEAFF

D: .
V: TRBV12-5
size: .
J: TRBJ2-1
DNA: TGTGCTAGTGGTTCAGCCTTTCATGAGCAGTTCTTC
CDR3: CASGSAFHEQFF

D: .
V: TRBV5-1
size: .
J: TRBJ2-7
DNA: TGCGCCAGCAGCTCCGGGACTTACTACGAGCAGTACTTC
CDR3: CASSSGTYYEQYF

D: .
V: TRBV14
size: .
J: TRBJ1-5
DNA: TGTGCCAGCAGCCAAGGCGGAGAGAAGGGCAATCAGCCCCAGCATTTT
CDR3: CASSQGGEKGNQPQHF

D: TRBD2
V: TRBV29-1
size: .
J: TRBJ2-1
DNA: TGCAGCGTCGGTGGACTAGCGACTGCCGATGAGCAGTTCTTC
CDR3: CSVGGLATADEQFF

D: .
V: TRBV18
size: once
J: TRBJ1-5
DNA: TGTGCCAGCTCACCCCGAGGGGGACCTAGCAATCAGCCCCAGCATTTT
CDR3: CASSPRGGPSNQPQHF

D: .
V: TRBV21-1
size: .
J: TRBJ2-4
DNA: TGTGCCAGCAGCAAAAAAAGGGACCGACAAGCCAAAAACATTCAGTACTTC
CDR3: CASSKKRDRQAKNIQYF

D: .
V: TRBV7-8
size: .
J: TRBJ2-1
DNA: TGTGCCAGCACTGGGAATGAGCAGTTCTTC
CDR3: CASTGNEQFF

D: .
V: TRBV5-6
size: .
J: TRBJ2-7
DNA: TGTGCCAGCAGCTCAGGGACCATCCCCTACGAGCAGTACTTC
CDR3: CASSSGTIPYEQYF

D: TRBD2
V: TRBV7-9
size: .
J: TRBJ2-7
DNA: TGTGCCAGCAGCTCCTTAGCGGGAGTCTACGAGCAGTACTTC
CDR3: CASSSLAGVYEQYF

D: .
V: TRBV5-5
size: .
J: TRBJ2-1
DNA: TGTGCCAGCAGTCAGGGATCCTACAATGAGCAGTTCTTC
CDR3: CASSQGSYNEQFF

D: .
V: TRBV13
size: .
J: TRBJ2-6
DNA: TGTGCCAGCAGCGCCCCGGGAGAAGGGGCCAACGTCCTGACTTTC
CDR3: CASSAPGEGANVLTF